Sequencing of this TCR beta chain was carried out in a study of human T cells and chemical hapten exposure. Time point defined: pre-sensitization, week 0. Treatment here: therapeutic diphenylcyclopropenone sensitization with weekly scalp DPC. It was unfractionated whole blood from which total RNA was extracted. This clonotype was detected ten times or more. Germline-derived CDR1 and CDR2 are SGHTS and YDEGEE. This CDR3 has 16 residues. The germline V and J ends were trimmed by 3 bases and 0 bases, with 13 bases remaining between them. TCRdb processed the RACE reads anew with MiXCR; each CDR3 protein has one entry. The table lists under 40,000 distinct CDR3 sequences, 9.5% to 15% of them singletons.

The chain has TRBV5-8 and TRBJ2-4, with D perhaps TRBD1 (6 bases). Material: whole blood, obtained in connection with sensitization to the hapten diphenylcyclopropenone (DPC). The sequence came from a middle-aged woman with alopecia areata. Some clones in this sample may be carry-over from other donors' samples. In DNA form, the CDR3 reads TGTGCCAGCAGCTCAGGGGAGTCCATAGCCAAAAACATTCAGTACTTC. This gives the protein CASSSGESIAKNIQYF.